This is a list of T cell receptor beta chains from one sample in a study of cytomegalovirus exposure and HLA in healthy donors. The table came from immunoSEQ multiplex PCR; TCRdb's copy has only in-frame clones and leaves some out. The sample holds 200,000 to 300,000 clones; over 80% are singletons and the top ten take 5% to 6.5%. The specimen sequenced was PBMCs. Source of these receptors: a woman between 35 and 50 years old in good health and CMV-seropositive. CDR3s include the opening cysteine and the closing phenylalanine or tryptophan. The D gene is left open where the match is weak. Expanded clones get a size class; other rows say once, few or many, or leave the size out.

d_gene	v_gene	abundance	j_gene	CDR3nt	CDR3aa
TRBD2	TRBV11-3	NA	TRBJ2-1	TGTGCCAGCAGCCCCCACGGGACTAGCGGAGACAATGAGCAGTTCTTC	CASSPHGTSGDNEQFF
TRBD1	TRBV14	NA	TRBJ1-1	TGTGCCAGCAGCCCGGACAGGGTGGCGGGCTCAGGTGAAGCTTTCTTT	CASSPDRVAGSGEAFF
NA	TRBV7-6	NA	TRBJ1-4	TGTGCCAGCAGTCGGAACAGGAATGAAAAACTGTTTTTT	CASSRNRNEKLFF
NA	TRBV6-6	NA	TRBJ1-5	TGTGCCAGCAGTTACAACGAAGGGAGGCCCCAGCATTTT	CASSYNEGRPQHF
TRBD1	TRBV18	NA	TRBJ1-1	TGTGCCAGCTCACCAACGGGACAGGGGAACACTGAAGCTTTCTTT	CASSPTGQGNTEAFF
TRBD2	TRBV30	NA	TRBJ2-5	TGTGCCTGGAGCGCCTCCTCAGCGGGAGTGCAGTACTTC	CAWSASSAGVQYF
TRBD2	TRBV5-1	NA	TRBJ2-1	TGCGCCAGCAGCTCGCTAGCGGGAGGGTCCTACAATGAGCAGTTCTTC	CASSSLAGGSYNEQFF
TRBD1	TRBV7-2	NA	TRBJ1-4	TGTGCCAGCAGCTTAGCCCGGGACAGGGGGCGAAGGAGTGAAAAACTGTTTTTT	CASSLARDRGRRSEKLFF
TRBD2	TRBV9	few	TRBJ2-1	TGTGCCAGCAGCGTAGGTAGCGGGAGAACCTACAATGAGCAGTTCTTC	CASSVGSGRTYNEQFF
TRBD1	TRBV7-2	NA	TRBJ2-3	TGTGCCAGCAGCCCCGGGACAGGCACAGATACGCAGTATTTT	CASSPGTGTDTQYF
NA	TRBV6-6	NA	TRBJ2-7	TGTGCCAGCAGTTACTCCCAGGGTCCCTACGAGCAGTACTTC	CASSYSQGPYEQYF
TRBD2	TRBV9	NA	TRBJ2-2	TGTGCCAGCAGCGTAGCAGCGGGAGTAACCGGGGAGCTGTTTTTT	CASSVAAGVTGELFF
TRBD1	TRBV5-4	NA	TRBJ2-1	TGTGCCAGCAGCTTGAGTCGGACAGGGGGCGCGAATGAGCAGTTCTTC	CASSLSRTGGANEQFF
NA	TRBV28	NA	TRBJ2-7	TGTGCCAGCAGTTTAAGAGGGTTGAGGTCCTACGAGCAGTACTTC	CASSLRGLRSYEQYF
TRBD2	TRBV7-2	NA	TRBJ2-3	TGTGCCAGCAGCTTAGTACTAGCGGGGGCTAGCACAGATACGCAGTATTTT	CASSLVLAGASTDTQYF
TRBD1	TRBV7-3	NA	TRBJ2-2	TGTGCCAGCAGCTTAAACTCGGGACAGGCATTCAACACCGGGGAGCTGTTTTTT	CASSLNSGQAFNTGELFF